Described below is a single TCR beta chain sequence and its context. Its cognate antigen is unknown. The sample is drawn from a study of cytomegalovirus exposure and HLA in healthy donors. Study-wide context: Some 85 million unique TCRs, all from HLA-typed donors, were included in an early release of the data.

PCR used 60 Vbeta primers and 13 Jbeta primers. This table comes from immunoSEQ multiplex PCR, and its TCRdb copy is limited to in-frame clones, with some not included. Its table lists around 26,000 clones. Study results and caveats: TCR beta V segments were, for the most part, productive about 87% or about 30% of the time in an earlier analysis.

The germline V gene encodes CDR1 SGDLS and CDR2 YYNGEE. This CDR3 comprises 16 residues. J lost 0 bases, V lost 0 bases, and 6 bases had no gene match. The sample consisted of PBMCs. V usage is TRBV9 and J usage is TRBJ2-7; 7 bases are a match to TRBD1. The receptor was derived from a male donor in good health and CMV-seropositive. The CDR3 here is CASSVEAGGSSYEQYF. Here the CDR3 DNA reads TGTGCCAGCAGCGTAGAGGCAGGGGGAAGCTCCTACGAGCAGTACTTC.